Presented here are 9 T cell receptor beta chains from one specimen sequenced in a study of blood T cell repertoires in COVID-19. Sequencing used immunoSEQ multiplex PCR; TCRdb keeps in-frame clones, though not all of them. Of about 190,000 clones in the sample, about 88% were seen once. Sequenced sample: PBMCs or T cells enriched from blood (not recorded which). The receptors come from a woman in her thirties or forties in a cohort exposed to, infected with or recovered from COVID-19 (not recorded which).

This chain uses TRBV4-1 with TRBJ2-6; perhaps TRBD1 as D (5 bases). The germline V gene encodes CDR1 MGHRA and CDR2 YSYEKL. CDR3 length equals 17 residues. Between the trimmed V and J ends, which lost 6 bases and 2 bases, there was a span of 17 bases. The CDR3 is CASRPEGDGAGANVLTF. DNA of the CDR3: TGCGCCAGCAGACCCGAAGGGGATGGGGCTGGGGCCAACGTCCTGACTTTC.

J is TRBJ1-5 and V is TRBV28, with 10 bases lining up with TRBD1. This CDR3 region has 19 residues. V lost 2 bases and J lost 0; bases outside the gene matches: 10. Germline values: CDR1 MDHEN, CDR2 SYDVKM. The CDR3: CASSLASWTGGYSNQPQHF. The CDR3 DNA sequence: TGTGCCAGCAGTTTAGCTTCTTGGACAGGGGGTTATAGCAATCAGCCCCAGCATTTT.

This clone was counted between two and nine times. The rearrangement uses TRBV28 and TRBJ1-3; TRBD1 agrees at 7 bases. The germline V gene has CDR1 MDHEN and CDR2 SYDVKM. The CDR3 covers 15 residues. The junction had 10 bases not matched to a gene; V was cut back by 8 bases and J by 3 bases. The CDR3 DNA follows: TGTGCCAGCGAGGAAGGACAGGTTGGTGGAAACACCATATATTTT. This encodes CASEEGQVGGNTIYF.

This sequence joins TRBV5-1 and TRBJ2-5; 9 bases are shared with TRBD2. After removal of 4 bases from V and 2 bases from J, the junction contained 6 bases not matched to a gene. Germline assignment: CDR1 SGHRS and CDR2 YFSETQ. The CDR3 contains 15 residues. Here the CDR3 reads CASSRLAARQETQYF. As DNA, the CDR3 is TGCGCCAGCAGCCGACTAGCGGCGCGACAAGAGACCCAGTACTTC. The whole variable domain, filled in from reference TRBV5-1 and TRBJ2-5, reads KAGVTQTPRYLIKTRGQQVTLSCSPISGHRSVSWYQQTPGQGLQFLFEYFSETQRNKGNFPGRFSGRQFSNSRSEMNVSTLELGDSALYLCASSRLAARQETQYFGPGTRLLVL.

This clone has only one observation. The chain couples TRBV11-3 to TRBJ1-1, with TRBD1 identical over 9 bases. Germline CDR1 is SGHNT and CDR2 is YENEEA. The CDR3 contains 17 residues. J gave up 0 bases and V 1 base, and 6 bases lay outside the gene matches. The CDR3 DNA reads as TGTGCCAGCAGCTTAGTAGGCGGGACAGGGATGAACACTGAAGCTTTCTTT. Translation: CASSLVGGTGMNTEAFF.

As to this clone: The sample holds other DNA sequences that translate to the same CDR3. CDR3 amino acids: CASSLGTGAYEQYF. The CDR3 nucleotides are TGTGCCAGCAGCTTAGGGACAGGGGCCTACGAGCAGTACTTC. The rearrangement links TRBV13 to TRBJ2-7; TRBD1 aligns across 8 bases. Germline trimming cut 0 bases from V and 2 bases from J; bases unmatched to any gene: 0. Germline-derived CDR1 and CDR2 are PRHDT and FYEKMQ (reference sequence). There are 14 residues in the CDR3. The full variable domain, its missing parts supplied by reference TRBV13 and TRBJ2-7, is AAGVIQSPRHLIKEKRETATLKCYPIPRHDTVYWYQQGPGQDPQFLISFYEKMQSDKGSIPDRFSAQQFSDYHSELNMSSLELGDSALYFCASSLGTGAYEQYFGPGTRLTVT.

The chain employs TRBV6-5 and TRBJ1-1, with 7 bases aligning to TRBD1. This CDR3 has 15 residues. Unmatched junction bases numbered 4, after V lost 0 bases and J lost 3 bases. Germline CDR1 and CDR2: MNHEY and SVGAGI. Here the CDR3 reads CASSYSGGSDTEAFF. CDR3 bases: TGTGCCAGCAGTTACTCAGGGGGCAGCGACACTGAAGCTTTCTTT.

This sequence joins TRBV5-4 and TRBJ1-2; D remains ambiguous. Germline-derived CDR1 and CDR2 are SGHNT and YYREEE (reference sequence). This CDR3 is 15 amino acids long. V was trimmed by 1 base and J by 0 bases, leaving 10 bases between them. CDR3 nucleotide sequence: TGTGCCAGCAGCTTGTCCCGGGGAGCTAACTATGGCTACACCTTC. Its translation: CASSLSRGANYGYTF.

The CDR3 is CASSLFGAGGDEQYF. As DNA, the CDR3 is TGTGCCAGCAGCTTATTTGGGGCAGGGGGCGACGAGCAGTACTTC. This chain connects TRBV7-8 to TRBJ2-7; the match to TRBD1 covers 8 bases. The CDR3 totals 15 residues. Germline CDR1 and CDR2: SGHVS and FQNEAQ. The V gene end was trimmed by 2 bases and the J gene end by 5 bases; junction bases not matched to a gene: 8.